Listed below are T cell receptor beta chains from one sample, sequenced in a study of blood T cell repertoires in COVID-19. TCRdb keeps only in-frame clones here, not all; method: immunoSEQ multiplex PCR. Among 150,000 to 200,000 clones, roughly four fifths were seen once, and the ten largest hold approximately 10%. The sample comprised peripheral blood. The source of these receptors is a man aged 55 to 70 with active or convalescent COVID-19. Both conserved end residues are part of each CDR3. A D gene is named only where the DNA matches it firmly. Size tells how often a clone was seen (once, few, many) or the class of an expanded clone, and some rows leave it out.

CASSYSGQGAAFF,TGTGCCAGCAGTTACTCGGGACAGGGGGCGGCTTTCTTT,TRBV6-5,.,TRBD1,TRBJ1-1
CASSLVQAASYEQYF,TGTGCCAGCAGCTTAGTACAGGCTGCCTCCTACGAGCAGTACTTC,TRBV7-2,.,.,TRBJ2-7
CASMGGSYEAFF,TGTGCCAGTATGGGGGGGTCCTATGAAGCTTTCTTT,TRBV19,.,.,TRBJ1-1
CASTVRPHEQYF,TGCGCCAGCACCGTGAGGCCCCACGAGCAGTACTTC,TRBV5-1,.,.,TRBJ2-7
CASSLGQGIPIYF,TGTGCCAGCAGCCTTGGACAGGGAATACCCATATATTTT,TRBV3-1/TRBV3-2,.,TRBD1,TRBJ1-3
CASSLGQLSSGNTIYF,TGCGCCAGCAGCTTGGGACAGCTATCTTCTGGAAACACCATATATTTT,TRBV5-1,.,.,TRBJ1-3
CSGSTREEQYF,TGCAGCGGGTCTACGCGGGAAGAGCAGTACTTC,TRBV29-1,.,.,TRBJ2-7
CASISGGADEQFF,TGTGCCAGCATTAGCGGGGGGGCCGATGAGCAGTTCTTC,TRBV2,once,TRBD2,TRBJ2-1
CASTKEGYEQYF,TGTGCCAGCACCAAAGAGGGCTACGAGCAGTACTTC,TRBV5-6,few,.,TRBJ2-7
CASSTRQVGNQPQHF,TGTGCCAGCAGTACGAGACAGGTTGGCAATCAGCCCCAGCATTTT,TRBV6-5,.,.,TRBJ1-5
CASSLQGARKNIQYF,TGTGCCAGCAGCTTACAGGGGGCGCGCAAAAACATTCAGTACTTC,TRBV5-8,.,TRBD1,TRBJ2-4
CASSLQPHITDTQYF,TGTGCCAGCAGTCTCCAACCACATATCACAGATACGCAGTATTTT,TRBV6-5,.,.,TRBJ2-3
CAASGTGTTTGELFF,TGTGCCGCTTCGGGGACAGGGACGACCACCGGGGAGCTGTTTTTT,TRBV10-3,once,TRBD1,TRBJ2-2
CASSQEEFQGVAKNIQYF,TGCGCCAGCAGCCAAGAGGAGTTTCAGGGGGTAGCCAAAAACATTCAGTACTTC,TRBV4-1,once,TRBD1,TRBJ2-4
CASSPRAGGVNQPQHF,TGTGCCAGCAGCCCCCGGGCCGGAGGAGTCAATCAGCCCCAGCATTTT,TRBV3-1/TRBV3-2,.,.,TRBJ1-5
CASSVQGRETQYF,TGCGCCAGCAGCGTGCAGGGGAGAGAGACCCAGTACTTC,TRBV5-1,once,.,TRBJ2-5
CASSLAETGSEKLFF,TGCGCCAGCAGCTTGGCCGAGACAGGAAGTGAAAAACTGTTTTTT,TRBV5-1,.,.,TRBJ1-4
CATSWLEFGKVTQYF,TGTGCCACCTCATGGCTAGAGTTCGGGAAAGTGACCCAGTACTTC,TRBV19,.,.,TRBJ2-5
CAIRRTSGGANTGELFF,TGTGCCATCAGGAGGACTAGCGGGGGAGCGAACACCGGGGAGCTGTTTTTT,TRBV10-3,.,TRBD2,TRBJ2-2
CASSETGHGYTF,TGTGCCAGCAGTGAAACAGGCCATGGCTACACCTTC,TRBV2,.,.,TRBJ1-2
CASSVADTQYF,TGTGCCAGTAGTGTCGCAGATACGCAGTATTTT,TRBV19,once,.,TRBJ2-3
CASSPTGGLTGELFF,TGTGCCAGCAGTCCGACAGGGGGCCTCACCGGGGAGCTGTTTTTT,TRBV28,.,TRBD1,TRBJ2-2
CASRRSRDSSYEQYF,TGTGCCAGCAGGCGATCCCGGGACAGCTCCTACGAGCAGTACTTC,TRBV7-2,once,TRBD1,TRBJ2-7
CASSSGTGETEAFF,TGTGCCAGCAGCTCTGGGACAGGGGAAACTGAAGCTTTCTTT,TRBV7-9,.,TRBD1,TRBJ1-1
CASSLTSGRYYEQYF,TGTGCCAGCAGTTTGACTAGCGGGAGGTACTACGAGCAGTACTTC,TRBV28,.,TRBD2,TRBJ2-7
CASSPTGSEYGYTF,TGTGCCAGCAGCCCAACAGGGAGTGAATATGGCTACACCTTC,TRBV9,few,.,TRBJ1-2
CASSSRTSPGGELFF,TGTGCCAGCAGCTCAAGGACTAGCCCGGGCGGGGAGCTGTTTTTT,TRBV5-5,.,TRBD2,TRBJ2-2
CAIRDRDSSLGGTEAFF,TGTGCCATCAGAGACCGGGACAGCTCCCTCGGGGGCACTGAAGCTTTCTTT,TRBV10-3,.,TRBD1,TRBJ1-1